Detailed here is one T cell receptor (beta chain). No cognate antigen has been identified for it. Base-call qualities are not available, and no considerably larger clone is one nucleotide away. Library creation used the immunoSEQ multiplex PCR assay. The multiplex PCR relied on a mix of 60 forward primers for TCR Vbeta segments and 13 reverse primers for TCR Jbeta segments. The CDR3 region of rearranged TCR beta genes was amplified from genomic DNA by a multiplex PCR assay. On the Illumina HiSeq System, the amplified TCR beta libraries were sequenced as 87-base-pair reads. The original pipeline was this. A later analysis tallied roughly 80 million unique TCR beta chains across the 666 repertoires, and approximately 12 million of those chains were shared by two or more donors. Raw reads were error-corrected and collapsed into unique sequences by a nearest-neighbor algorithm in which closely related sequences were merged to remove PCR and sequencing errors. CDR3 sequences were aligned to IMGT reference sequences to assign V, D and J gene segments. For a sequence to be retained, a match of at least six nucleotides was required to both a V gene segment and a J gene segment. Rearrangements were called productive when the CDR3 lacked stop codons and stayed in frame with V and J; all others were non-productive. CDR3 was defined according to IMGT convention as the region running from the second conserved V-encoded cysteine to the conserved J-encoded phenylalanine. In an earlier analysis of some 550 of the donors, sequences lacking an unambiguous match to a single V gene segment were excluded. In an earlier analysis of around 600 of the donors, V segments were called functional above 56.7% productive rearrangements and were called segregating when the between-donor standard deviation exceeded 5%. A statistical classification framework was developed to diagnose cytomegalovirus status using the catalog of TCR beta chain sequences. V and J gene assignment, in a later analysis, came from comparing TCR nucleotide sequences with IMGT/GENE-DB human TR gene sequences. In a later analysis, CDR3 sequences and most-parsimonious VDJ recombination scenarios were assigned using the TCRdist pipeline. In a later analysis, each TCR beta chain was defined by its CDR3 amino acid sequence together with its V-gene family, and reads lacking a unique V-gene family were excluded. As a way to deal with suspected cross-contamination and a sequencing artifact, a later analysis dropped 500 to 700 nucleotide sequences that were highly shared and had low generation probability. A later analysis calculated a clonal expansion index for each public chain from normalized within-repertoire ranks of inferred template counts. In a later analysis, generation probabilities were computed with a VDJ recombination model fitted to out-of-frame rearrangements, and the resulting probabilities were checked against IGoR. A later analysis scored TCR-TCR, TCR-HLA and TCR-CMV co-occurrence with hypergeometric tests, applying a repertoire-size bias correction to TCR pairs. To estimate false discovery rates, a later analysis permuted the HLA or CMV assignments 20 times. In a later analysis, co-occurring TCRs were grouped using DBSCAN, with TCRdist sequence similarity added in when clustering inside HLA-allele-positive subsets. Repertoires with fewer than 30,000 or more than 120,000 public chains were left out of co-occurrence clustering, as were several repertoires with anomalous nucleotide sharing. Not all clones reach the TCRdb copy of this immuneACCESS table, which keeps in-frame sequences only. Checked studies attribute under half of the gap to unresolved V genes and leave the rest unexplained. That table supplies the V and J calls and clone size; D and trimming were determined from the DNA. Across this sample there are about 140,000 clones, with roughly 73% seen only once. The ten largest make up 1% to 1.5% of the sample.

This record comes from a study of cytomegalovirus exposure and HLA in healthy donors listed by TCRdb under 2017. Regarding the study in general: An earlier analysis of some 500 of the donors reported approximately 290 Gb of sequence data and around 110 million unique TCR beta sequences from 150 million to 200 million T cells. An early release covering 550 to 650 HLA-typed donors comprised around 300 gigabases of sequencing data and around 85 million unique TCR sequences. Of the roughly 430 genotyped donors, 65% to 90% fell in the genetic ancestry cluster associated with self-reported Caucasian donors. The aim of the study was to test whether cataloging public T cell receptors could identify signatures of past pathogen exposure. Using immunosequencing, the study profiled T cell repertoires from about 650 subjects and related those repertoires to cytomegalovirus serostatus. In addition to the first cohort of approximately 650 subjects, a separate validation cohort of approximately 130 different subjects was used. To predict cytomegalovirus infection status, the study brought together high-throughput TCR immunosequencing, statistical association of individual TCRs with disease status, and machine learning. A later analysis re-examined previously published TCR beta repertoires from about 700 donors and added high-resolution HLA genotyping to investigate patterns of TCR occurrence. Rather than drawing on any new phenotypic data, the later analysis identified candidate immune exposures from TCR beta sequences and the way those sequences occurred across donors. To decide whether each TCR beta V gene segment behaved as functional or pseudogenic, an earlier analysis of 587 of the donors relied on high-throughput TCR beta sequencing. Donor age, sex, ethnicity and CMV serostatus were compiled alongside the repertoire data. A later genetic analysis took genome-wide SNP genotypes for about 60% of the roughly 670 donors and used that subset as a discovery cohort. All discovery cohort repertoires had been generated on a single sequencing platform. HLA typing covered class I and class II loci at four-digit resolution. The number of typed donors differed by locus: about 629-630 for A, B, C, DRB1 and DQB1; 522 for DQA1; fewer than 610 for DPA1; and around 490 for DPB1. Four to six DR-DQ haplotypes were handled as single units for association and clustering, since linkage in the cohort was strong. Among several hundred genotyped donors of the cohort, an average of approximately 240,000 unique TCR beta nucleotide sequences was sequenced per donor, of which approximately 18% were non-productive. Broader findings and caveats from the paper: When HLA alleles, especially DR and DQ, strongly co-occurred, TCR associations were difficult to assign to individual alleles. A further reported finding was that TCR beta sequences accurately predicted the HLA-A and HLA-B alleles for most subjects in the first cohort. In a later genetic analysis, a missense DCLRE1C variant was associated with V-gene and J-gene trimming of TCR beta chains, and the association was replicated in an independent cohort. The classifier was reported to diagnose cytomegalovirus status with high specificity and sensitivity in both the original and validation cohorts. According to the authors, the approach could potentially be generalized to other disease states and immunological phenotypes. Because HLA typing was missing for some donors at each locus, association tests included only the typed subset. Immune exposure information for the cohort was limited to CMV serostatus. Because counts were too low, about 15 rarely observed V segments, including chromosome 9 orphons, were left out of the earlier analysis of 587 of the donors. This cohort had only TCR beta chains sequenced, and the lack of alpha or paired-chain data limited which features could be detected. Across donors, most TCR sequences were observed very rarely, whereas some public TCRs were present in many individuals. Linkage disequilibrium might explain the correlated functional status among segregating V segments, but an unknown experimental factor could not be excluded. In an earlier analysis of around 500 of the donors, most TCR beta V segments appeared in productive rearrangements about 90% or about 30% of the time, broadly matching IMGT annotations. The study listed 164 TCR beta chains as associated with cytomegalovirus. Several of the top co-occurrence clusters appeared to be linked to parvovirus B19, influenza, CMV and Epstein-Barr virus, according to a later analysis. In vitro tests confirmed that three of the cytomegalovirus-associated TCR beta chains recognize cytomegalovirus antigens. The 87-base-pair reads could not distinguish some IMGT-functional V segments, including TRBV6-2 and TRBV6-3, so those segments were excluded. According to a later genetic analysis, donors in an Asian-associated ancestry cluster had fewer N-insertions in productive TCRs than the roughly 670-donor mean. In a later analysis, TCR association rates were found to vary across HLA loci, with the most associated TCRs seen for DRB1 alleles and the fewest for HLA-C alleles. A later analysis found that most CMV-associated TCR beta chains appeared HLA-restricted, with HLA associations seemingly driven largely by CMV exposure. A group of highly shared sequence variants was considered likely to be a technical artifact of the sequencing pipeline. Specific HLA alleles were associated with some 15,000 TCR beta sequences at a false discovery rate of 0.05 in a later analysis. Compared with equally common non-associated chains, HLA-associated TCR beta chains in a later analysis were more clonally expanded and had lower generation probabilities. Roughly uniform sequencing depth across donors was assumed in presence/absence analyses, although this assumption may not hold.

The cohort consisted of some 730 healthy bone marrow donors. At the time of sampling, every cohort member was nominally healthy, though immune exposures that went unrecorded were likely present. The donor tested CMV seronegative, placing the donor among the approximately 360 seronegative members of the cohort. Each donor provided a peripheral blood sample, and peripheral blood mononuclear cells were used for TCR beta sequencing. The Qiagen DNeasy Blood Extraction Kit was used to extract genomic DNA from the blood cell samples. V loses 4 bases, J loses 5 bases, and the germline ends lie 13 bases apart. Inclusive of the bounding cysteine and phenylalanine, the CDR3 is 13 residues long. Just the 39-base CDR3 DNA is kept, in frame starting at base 1. The germline V gene supplies CDR1 SGHRS and CDR2 YFSETQ.

This clonotype was obtained from a woman in her 40s in good health and CMV-seronegative. The chain is assembled from TRBV5-1 and TRBJ2-7; the D gene is possibly TRBD1, with 6 bases matching. Material: PBMCs. The CDR3 here reads CASSQPGGDEQYF. The sequenced DNA: TGCGCCAGCAGCCAACCTGGGGGCGACGAGCAGTACTTC.